The 23 T cell receptor beta chains below all came from one sample that was sequenced in a study of T cell responses to AZD1222 COVID-19 vaccine. Clones were sequenced by immunoSEQ multiplex PCR, and TCRdb holds only the in-frame ones, with some missing. Of approximately 110,000 clones listed, approximately 84% are singletons. This sample comprised peripheral blood, obtained on day 0 of AZD1222 vaccination. The receptors stem from an adult in good health.

V and J are TRBV28 and TRBJ2-6; 8 bases line up with TRBD1. V trimming: 4 bases; J trimming: 2 bases; junction bases outside the gene matches: 7. The CDR3 is 17 amino acids. CDR1 is MDHEN, CDR2 SYDVKM, per germline. The CDR3 protein is CASSSQGARAGANVLTF. In DNA, the CDR3 is TGTGCCAGCAGTTCTCAGGGGGCAAGGGCTGGGGCCAACGTCCTGACTTTC.

In this sample, this clone turned up a few times. The chain links TRBV6-5 to TRBJ2-7; 9 bases match TRBD1. Unmatched junction bases numbered 13, after V lost 10 bases and J lost 6 bases. CDR3 length equals 14 residues. Germline V CDR1 and CDR2: MNHEY, SVGAGI. The CDR3 region is CATHPGQGSVEQYF. CDR3 coding DNA: TGTGCCACCCATCCGGGACAGGGATCAGTCGAGCAGTACTTC.

V usage is TRBV7-8 and J usage is TRBJ2-1; TRBD1 matches 8 bases. Germline V gene data show CDR1 as SGHVS and CDR2 as FQNEAQ. This CDR3 has 15 residues. Trimming at V came to 5 bases and at J to 8 bases, leaving 11 bases not matched to a gene. As DNA, the CDR3 is TGTGCCAGCAGCAAAGTTTCCCAGACAGGGGATGAGCAGTTCTTC. It encodes CASSKVSQTGDEQFF.

This rearrangement joins TRBV3-1 (or the pseudogene TRBV3-2) to TRBJ1-1; D gene unclear. CDR1 and CDR2 (germline): LGHDT, YNNKEL (reference sequence). The CDR3 is 13 residues long. The V end lost 5 bases, the J end lost 4 bases, and 11 bases lay between the germline ends. The CDR3 DNA is TGTGCCAGCAGCTATCGACGGATCACTGAAGCTTTCTTT. This codes for CASSYRRITEAFF.

This chain connects TRBV5-1 to TRBJ2-3, with D tentatively TRBD1 (6 bases). CDR3 length: 15 amino acids. Trimming took off 2 bases at V and 2 bases at J, with 12 bases between the two ends. CDR1 is SGHRS and CDR2 is YFSETQ in the germline V gene. The CDR3 spells CASSFSDRSTDTQYF. CDR3 DNA sequence: TGCGCCAGCAGCTTCTCGGACAGATCCACAGATACGCAGTATTTT.

This rearrangement joins TRBV28 to TRBJ2-7; 7 nucleotides match TRBD2. Germline CDR1 MDHEN, CDR2 SYDVKM. The V and J ends lost 5 bases and 3 bases, in that order; junction bases with no gene match: 10. This CDR3 is 15 amino acids long. The CDR3 protein is CASSPQGLRFYEQYF. The DNA for the CDR3 is TGTGCCAGCAGTCCGCAGGGACTAAGGTTCTACGAGCAGTACTTC.

This rearrangement joins TRBV6-5 to TRBJ1-2; D is unresolved. This CDR3 region has 14 residues. V gave up 2 bases and J gave up 7 bases, with 14 bases separating them. Germline values: CDR1 MNHEY, CDR2 SVGAGI. CDR3 sequence reads: CASSYGLQSGGYTF. The CDR3 DNA reads as TGTGCCAGCAGTTACGGGCTCCAATCCGGTGGCTACACCTTC.

This clone has only one observation. The gene calls are TRBV27 and TRBJ1-1, with no clear D. CDR3 length: 13 amino acids. Trimming cost V 3 bases and J 0 bases, with 5 bases left between them. CDR1 and CDR2 (germline): MNHEY, SMNVEV (reference sequence). The DNA for the CDR3 is TGTGCCAGCAGTTTTTTGATGAACACTGAAGCTTTCTTT. Its translation is CASSFLMNTEAFF.

V is TRBV20-1 and J is TRBJ2-7; D not resolved. V lost 3 bases, J lost 6 bases, and 9 bases lay in between. Germline V gene sequence: CDR1 DFQATT, CDR2 SNEGSKA (reference sequence). This CDR3 contains 11 residues. The DNA of the CDR3 is TGCAGTGCTAGTCGCCCCCCCGAGCAGTACTTC. Its translation: CSASRPPEQYF.

The CDR3 nucleotides are TGTGCCAGCTCACCAGCCAGTCCTGAGACCCAGTACTTC. Translated: CASSPASPETQYF. The chain is built from TRBV18 and TRBJ2-5, with D unclear. The V gene lost 2 bases and the J gene lost 5 bases, with 9 bases spanning the gap. CDR3 length: 13 amino acids. Germline V lookup: CDR1 KGHSH, CDR2 LQKENI.

The chain uses TRBV28 and TRBJ1-3; possibly TRBD1 for D (5 bases). The CDR3 covers 14 residues. Germline CDR1 MDHEN, CDR2 SYDVKM. Between the trimmed V and J ends, which lost 2 bases and 4 bases, there was a span of 9 bases. In nucleotides, the CDR3 is TGTGCCAGCAGTTTAGTGGGGGACGGAAACACCATATATTTT. It specifies CASSLVGDGNTIYF.

This rearrangement joins TRBV7-2 to TRBJ2-7; maybe TRBD2 (6 bases). V lost 4 bases to trimming and J lost 0 bases, with 19 bases between them. The CDR3 consists of 17 residues. CDR1 SGHTA and CDR2 FQGNSA come from the germline V gene. The CDR3 region is CASSSDWVGGSSYEQYF. CDR3 DNA sequence: TGTGCCAGCAGCTCAGATTGGGTCGGGGGAAGCTCCTACGAGCAGTACTTC.

The sample holds one count of this clone. The genes are TRBV5-8 and TRBJ1-4; 8 bases fit TRBD1. Germline V gives CDR1 SGHTS, CDR2 YDEGEE. CDR3 length: 15 residues. Germline trimming cut 2 bases from V and 1 base from J; bases unmatched to any gene: 1. This chain's CDR3 is CASSFGQGTNEKLFF. CDR3 coding DNA: TGTGCCAGCAGCTTCGGACAGGGAACTAATGAAAAACTGTTTTTT.

This chain links TRBV30 with TRBJ2-4; 7 bases are shared with TRBD2. The V segment lost 3 bases and the J segment 8 bases; nucleotides outside the gene matches: 7. The CDR3 contains 13 residues. Per the germline V gene, CDR1 is GTSNPN and CDR2 is SVGIG (reference sequence). The CDR3 protein is CAWSGRAGDIQYF. For the CDR3, the DNA is TGTGCCTGGAGCGGTCGGGCGGGGGACATTCAGTACTTC.

This clone was observed a single time. This chain links TRBV29-1 with TRBJ2-3; 12 bases are a match to TRBD2. V lost 8 bases to trimming and J lost 1 base; unmatched junction nucleotides: 10. There are 16 residues in the CDR3. CDR1 SQVTM and CDR2 ANQGSEA come from the germline V gene. The CDR3 DNA is TGCAGCACGAGACCTAGCGGGAGGGCCGGCACAGATACGCAGTATTTT. It is translated as CSTRPSGRAGTDTQYF.

CDR3 residues: CASSQGGGYNEQFF. The CDR3 nucleotides are TGTGCCAGCAGCCAAGGCGGGGGTTACAATGAGCAGTTCTTC. The chain has TRBV3-1 (or the pseudogene TRBV3-2) and TRBJ2-1; 7 nucleotides line up with TRBD2. CDR1 and CDR2 from the germline V gene are LGHDT and YNNKEL (reference sequence). This CDR3 comprises 14 residues. After removal of 1 base from V and 4 bases from J, the junction contained 1 base not matched to a gene.

The rearrangement joins TRBV5-4 to TRBJ2-3, with 7 bases identical to TRBD1. Germline V gene data show CDR1 as SGHNT and CDR2 as YYREEE (reference sequence). V shed 0 bases and J 8 bases; nucleotides not matched to a gene: 9. The CDR3 is 15 residues long. The CDR3 loop reads CASSLGQGDGSTQYF. Written as DNA, the CDR3 is TGTGCCAGCAGCTTGGGGCAGGGGGACGGAAGTACGCAGTATTTT.

The V call is TRBV5-3, the J call TRBJ2-4; 7 bases agree with TRBD2. TRBV5-3 is labeled an ORF, and its function is uncertain. The CDR3 contains 19 residues. J gave up 0 bases and V 4 bases, and 16 bases lay outside the gene matches. The CDR3 DNA reads as TGTGCCAGAAGCGAAACGGGACTACATGAAGATCTAGCCAAAAACATTCAGTACTTC. Encoded protein: CARSETGLHEDLAKNIQYF.

The rearrangement links TRBV7-8 to TRBJ2-7, with D possibly matching TRBD2 (6 bases). The V end lost 1 base, the J end lost 4 bases, and 20 bases lay between the germline ends. The V gene's germline CDR1 is SGHVS and CDR2 FQNEAQ. The CDR3 is 17 amino acids. For the CDR3, the DNA is TGTGCCAGCAGCTTAGTTGCATATGGCGGCGCGGGGTACGAGCAGTACTTC. Its translation is CASSLVAYGGAGYEQYF. The whole variable domain, remainder taken from reference TRBV7-8 and TRBJ2-7, is GAGVSQSPRYKVAKRGQDVALRCDPISGHVSLFWYQQALGQGPEFLTYFQNEAQLDKSGLPSDRFFAERPEGSVSTLKIQRTQQEDSAVYLCASSLVAYGGAGYEQYFGPGTRLTVT.

This clone was picked up one time. The rearrangement joins TRBV2 to TRBJ2-1; possibly TRBD1 or TRBD2 for D (6 bases each). The CDR3 consists of 14 residues. Germline values: CDR1 SNHLY, CDR2 FYNNEI. The V and J ends lost 8 bases and 8 bases respectively, with 19 bases between them. The CDR3 coding sequence is TGTGCCAGCCATCAGTACGCGGAGGGGGATGAGCAGTTCTTC. It encodes CASHQYAEGDEQFF.

The chain has TRBV11-3 and TRBJ2-7; the D gene is possibly TRBD1 (5 bases). V lost 0 bases and J 2 bases, leaving 11 bases between the germline ends. Germline CDR1 is SGHNT and CDR2 is YENEEA. CDR3 length: 15 amino acids. CDR3: CASSLDPGRTYEQYF. CDR3 in DNA: TGTGCCAGCAGCTTAGATCCAGGGCGGACCTACGAGCAGTACTTC.

This chain links TRBV4-1 with TRBJ2-7; D gene uncertain. The CDR3 contains 17 residues. Per germline, CDR1 MGHRA and CDR2 YSYEKL. Trimming removed 2 bases at V and 1 base at J, with 18 bases between. The CDR3 here is CASSQWVIKGRSYEQYF. The CDR3 DNA reads as TGCGCCAGCAGCCAATGGGTGATAAAGGGAAGATCCTACGAGCAGTACTTC.

V usage is TRBV7-3 and J usage is TRBJ2-5; D remains unclear. The ends were cut back, 1 base at V and 4 bases at J, with 7 bases in the middle. CDR3 length: 13 residues. Germline CDR1 reads SGHTA; CDR2 reads FQGTGA. CDR3 nucleotides: TGTGCCAGCAGCTTAAGTTTCTTAGAGACCCAGTACTTC. The encoded protein is CASSLSFLETQYF.